These 30 T cell receptor beta chains were sequenced from one sample in a study of cytomegalovirus exposure and HLA in healthy donors. Primers for the PCR totalled 60 Vbeta and 13 Jbeta. TCRdb's copy holds only in-frame clones and misses some; the assay was immunoSEQ multiplex PCR. The sample shows roughly 100,000 clones, less than 90% of them seen only once. Sequenced input: PBMCs. The source is a man aged 35 to 55 in good health and CMV-seronegative.

The genes are TRBV9 and TRBJ1-6, with D perhaps matching TRBD1 (5 bases). This CDR3 is 14 amino acids long. Trimming cost V 1 base and J 7 bases, with 9 bases left between them. The germline gives CDR1 SGDLS, CDR2 YYNGEE. CDR3 in DNA: TGTGCCAGCAGCGTACGACAGAACAATTCACCCCTCCACTTT. Amino acid sequence: CASSVRQNNSPLHF.

This chain uses TRBV5-4 with TRBJ2-7, with TRBD2 identical over 9 bases. This CDR3 region has 15 residues. Germline CDR1 and CDR2: SGHNT and YYREEE (reference sequence). After removal of 0 bases from V and 3 bases from J, the junction contained 4 bases not matched to a gene. CDR3: CASSLGSGGLYEQYF. In DNA form, the CDR3 reads TGTGCCAGCAGCTTGGGGAGCGGGGGGCTCTACGAGCAGTACTTC.

This rearrangement joins TRBV7-2 to TRBJ2-3, with 8 bases that match TRBD1. With V trimmed by 3 bases and J by 2 bases, 4 bases remained unmatched. The CDR3 contains 15 residues. Germline V lookup: CDR1 SGHTA, CDR2 FQGNSA. Here the CDR3 DNA reads TGTGCCAGCAGCTTCAGGGGGCAGCCCACAGATACGCAGTATTTT. This sequence encodes CASSFRGQPTDTQYF.

This clone occurred once. The gene calls are TRBV5-1 and TRBJ2-5; the D is unclear. Trimming took off 0 bases at V and 5 bases at J, with 5 bases between the two ends. CDR1 and CDR2 from the germline V gene are SGHRS and YFSETQ. This CDR3 region has 12 residues. The CDR3 loop reads CASSLDQETQYF. The DNA for the CDR3 is TGCGCCAGCAGCTTGGATCAGGAGACCCAGTACTTC.

The V and J genes are TRBV9 and TRBJ2-1, with D perhaps matching TRBD2 (5 bases). Germline V CDR1 and CDR2: SGDLS, YYNGEE. There are 14 residues in the CDR3. V dropped 0 bases and J dropped 3 bases, with 7 bases sitting between them. The CDR3 DNA reads as TGTGCCAGCAGCGTAGGACGGGGCTACAATGAGCAGTTCTTC. Its translation: CASSVGRGYNEQFF.

V gene TRBV2 combines with J gene TRBJ2-1; 7 bases map to TRBD1. Germline V lookup: CDR1 SNHLY, CDR2 FYNNEI. Unmatched junction bases numbered 6, after V lost 4 bases and J lost 9 bases. The CDR3 has 13 amino acids. CDR3: CASSGVAGGEQFF. CDR3 bases: TGTGCCAGCAGTGGTGTGGCAGGGGGTGAGCAGTTCTTC.

This clone was seen a handful of times. The chain combines TRBV7-6 with TRBJ2-3, with 14 bases lining up with TRBD2. The V segment lost 5 bases and the J segment 3 bases; nucleotides outside the gene matches: 10. Germline CDR1 reads SGHVS; CDR2 reads FNYEAQ. This CDR3 has 18 amino acids. CDR3 residues: CASSGLAGGPWVTDTQYF. CDR3 sequence (DNA): TGTGCCAGCAGCGGACTAGCGGGGGGCCCATGGGTTACAGATACGCAGTATTTT.

In this sample, this clone turned up a few times. The genes are TRBV7-2 and TRBJ1-5, with 8 bases identical to TRBD1. V shed 7 bases, J shed 2 bases, and the junction held 4 bases outside the gene matches. The CDR3 runs to 14 residues. CDR1 is SGHTA and CDR2 is FQGNSA in the germline V gene. CDR3 protein: CASNDRGGNQPQHF. DNA of the CDR3: TGTGCCAGCAACGACAGGGGTGGCAATCAGCCCCAGCATTTT.

The chain combines TRBV27 with TRBJ2-3; 11 bases align to TRBD2. With 7 bases clipped from V and 5 bases from J, the junction kept 20 bases outside the gene matches. This CDR3 region has 19 residues. CDR1 is MNHEY and CDR2 is SMNVEV in the germline V gene (reference sequence). The CDR3 DNA follows: TGTGCCAGCACCCTGCTGGGGGCTAGCGGGGGGCGGTTAGGAGATACGCAGTATTTT. Residues: CASTLLGASGGRLGDTQYF.

This chain connects TRBV5-1 to TRBJ2-3; tentatively, D is TRBD2 (5 bases). The CDR3 extends over 15 amino acids. Germline CDR1 is SGHRS and CDR2 is YFSETQ. Trimming removed 4 bases from V and 1 base from J, with 13 bases in between. Here the CDR3 reads CASSPERTGTDTQYF. The CDR3 DNA is TGCGCCAGCAGCCCTGAGCGGACCGGCACAGATACGCAGTATTTT.

This chain joins TRBV19 and TRBJ2-1; TRBD1 matches at 8 bases. The germline V gene has CDR1 LNHDA and CDR2 SQIVND (reference sequence). The ends lost 7 bases at V and 7 bases at J; junction bases unmatched: 6. The CDR3 is made up of 13 amino acids. The CDR3 DNA reads TGTGCCAGTAATACAGGGGGTTGGAATGAGCAGTTCTTC. It specifies CASNTGGWNEQFF. Filled out from reference TRBV19 and TRBJ2-1, the complete variable domain reads DGGITQSPKYLFRKEGQNVTLSCEQNLNHDAMYWYRQDPGQGLRLIYYSQIVNDFQKGDIAEGYSVSREKKESFPLTVTSAQKNPTAFYLCASNTGGWNEQFFGPGTRLTVL.

V is TRBV5-1 and J is TRBJ2-5, with a tentative D call TRBD1 (6 bases). This CDR3 has 14 residues. The ends were cut back, 4 bases at V and 4 bases at J, with 14 bases in the middle. Germline V CDR1 and CDR2: SGHRS, YFSETQ. CDR3 sequence reads: CASSAGQSGETQYF. As DNA, the CDR3 is TGCGCCAGCAGCGCCGGACAGTCGGGAGAGACCCAGTACTTC.

The V gene is TRBV19, the J gene TRBJ1-2; possibly TRBD1 for D (5 bases). The germline V and J ends were trimmed by 3 bases and 9 bases, with 11 bases remaining between them. The germline CDR1 and CDR2 sequences are LNHDA and SQIVND (reference sequence). The CDR3 length is 12 residues. DNA of the CDR3: TGTGCCAGTAGTATTGCCCCAGGGAGCTACACCTTC. Its protein product is CASSIAPGSYTF.

The chain links TRBV6-6 to TRBJ2-7, with a tentative D call TRBD2 (5 bases). The germline gives CDR1 MNHNY, CDR2 SVGAGI (reference sequence). There are 15 residues in the CDR3. Trimming removed 1 base at V and 4 bases at J, with 14 bases between. This chain's CDR3 is CASSYFTGSGYEQYF. CDR3 in DNA: TGTGCCAGCAGTTACTTTACGGGGTCGGGTTACGAGCAGTACTTC.

This clone was seen more than once but under ten times. The J gene is TRBJ1-2, the V gene TRBV4-2; TRBD1 matches 7 bases. CDR1 and CDR2 (germline): LGHNA, YNFKEQ. Losses at the gene ends were 9 bases for V and 5 bases for J; bases not matched to a gene: 9. This CDR3 has 13 residues. The CDR3 nucleotides are TGTGCCAGTATAGGGGGCGATGGTTATGGCTACACCTTC. Translating gives CASIGGDGYGYTF.

The V and J genes are TRBV11-2 and TRBJ1-2, with 7 bases aligning to TRBD1. Germline V gives CDR1 SGHAT, CDR2 FQNNGV. V dropped 5 bases and J dropped 2; count of bases not matched to a gene: 14. The CDR3 contains 17 residues. DNA of the CDR3: TGTGCCAGCAGCACTCGACAGGGAAGGACCCTAAACTATGGCTACACCTTC. It yields the protein CASSTRQGRTLNYGYTF.

The chain joins TRBV28 to TRBJ1-1; D remains ambiguous. The CDR3 length is 11 residues. V lost 8 bases to trimming and J lost 1 base, with 5 bases between them. Germline V lookup: CDR1 MDHEN, CDR2 SYDVKM. The CDR3 DNA reads TGTGCCAGCTACGGGAACACTGAAGCTTTCTTT. This codes for CASYGNTEAFF.

This rearrangement joins TRBV27 to TRBJ1-5, with D perhaps matching TRBD1 (6 bases). The CDR3 totals 16 residues. Trimming pared 6 bases from V and 2 bases from J, leaving 17 bases between. Germline CDR1 is MNHEY and CDR2 is SMNVEV (reference sequence). The CDR3 reads CASSLIGAGGNQPQHF. The DNA for the CDR3 is TGTGCCAGCAGCCTTATCGGGGCAGGGGGCAATCAGCCCCAGCATTTT.

The DNA of the CDR3 is TGTGCCAGCAGCTTGGGGTCAGGGGGCTCTGGCTACACCTTC. Translation: CASSLGSGGSGYTF. The chain carries TRBV5-4 and TRBJ1-2; the match to TRBD1 covers 8 bases. Germline lookup yields CDR1 SGHNT and CDR2 YYREEE (reference sequence). The V gene end was trimmed by 0 bases and the J gene end by 7 bases; junction bases not matched to a gene: 5. The CDR3 length is 14 residues.

The V call is TRBV11-3, the J call TRBJ1-1; 9 nucleotides align to TRBD1. CDR3 length: 15 amino acids. The ends lost 5 bases at V and 0 bases at J; junction bases unmatched: 4. CDR1 SGHNT and CDR2 YENEEA come from the germline V gene. The CDR3 protein is CASSAGTGMNTEAFF. DNA for the CDR3: TGTGCCAGCAGCGCCGGGACAGGGATGAACACTGAAGCTTTCTTT.

The V and J genes are TRBV10-3 and TRBJ1-2, with D maybe TRBD1 (6 bases). V was clipped by 7 bases and J by 1 base, with 13 bases between them. CDR1 ENHRY and CDR2 SYGVKD come from the germline V gene. The CDR3 is 14 amino acids. The CDR3 loop is CAITGTDSNYGYTF. DNA for the CDR3: TGTGCCATCACCGGGACGGACAGTAACTATGGCTACACCTTC.

The rearrangement links TRBV5-6 to TRBJ2-7; 7 bases agree with TRBD1. Unmatched junction bases numbered 13, after V lost 4 bases and J lost 3 bases. Germline CDR1 SGHDT, CDR2 YYEEEE. The CDR3 runs 16 residues. This CDR3 reads CASSGMDRPTLYEQYF. For the CDR3, the DNA is TGTGCCAGCAGCGGAATGGACAGGCCAACTCTCTACGAGCAGTACTTC.

V gene TRBV29-1 combines with J gene TRBJ1-1; unclear D gene. Germline CDR1 and CDR2: SQVTM and ANQGSEA. The CDR3 has 10 residues. V lost 1 base to trimming and J lost 10 bases, with 7 bases between them. CDR3: CSVEACRAFF. Written as DNA, the CDR3 is TGCAGCGTTGAAGCGTGTAGAGCTTTCTTT.

The rearrangement joins TRBV7-3 to TRBJ1-3; D is unresolved. Trimming left V 5 bases short and J 0 bases short, with 8 bases between. The CDR3 consists of 14 residues. CDR1 and CDR2 (germline): SGHTA, FQGTGA. In DNA form, the CDR3 reads TGTGCCAGCAGCCAGGCCAGCTCTGGAAACACCATATATTTT. Its translation is CASSQASSGNTIYF.

This chain joins TRBV9 and TRBJ1-1, with 8 bases aligning to TRBD1. The J segment lost 4 bases and the V segment lost 4 bases, leaving 12 bases of the junction unmatched. CDR3 size: 16 residues. CDR1 and CDR2 from the germline V gene are SGDLS and YYNGEE. This chain's CDR3 is CASSSTLQGVRTEAFF. The CDR3 DNA reads as TGTGCCAGCAGCTCGACCCTACAGGGGGTTCGCACTGAAGCTTTCTTT.

This clone was picked up a small number of times. This chain links TRBV19 with TRBJ1-4; tentative D call: TRBD1 (5 bases). This CDR3 has 15 residues. Germline CDR1 and CDR2: LNHDA and SQIVND (reference sequence). V was pared by 3 bases and J by 8 bases, with 16 bases between. The CDR3 region is CASSIGKGRREKLFF. As DNA, the CDR3 is TGTGCCAGTAGTATTGGTAAGGGGCGTCGGGAAAAACTGTTTTTT.

The CDR3 spells CASSDGGQRKTQYF. CDR3 nucleotide sequence: TGTGCCAGCAGCGACGGGGGACAGCGGAAGACCCAGTACTTC. V gene TRBV5-8 combines with J gene TRBJ2-5, with a weak D call TRBD1 (7 bases). The V end lost 4 bases, the J end lost 6 bases, and 16 bases lay between the germline ends. CDR1 SGHTS and CDR2 YDEGEE come from the germline V gene. CDR3 length equals 14 residues.

The CDR3 DNA reads TGCGCCAGCAGCCCTCGGGACAGCGGAACGAACACCGGGGAGCTGTTTTTT. This sequence encodes CASSPRDSGTNTGELFF. V usage is TRBV4-1 and J usage is TRBJ2-2, with 7 bases aligning to TRBD1. This CDR3 spans 17 amino acids. Per germline, CDR1 MGHRA and CDR2 YSYEKL. V gave up 4 bases and J gave up 0 bases; unmatched junction bases: 8.

V usage is TRBV6-1 and J usage is TRBJ1-4; the match to TRBD1 covers 9 bases. Germline values: CDR1 MNHNS, CDR2 SASEGT. V trimming: 6 bases; J trimming: 6 bases; junction bases outside the gene matches: 5. The CDR3 extends over 14 amino acids. The chain's CDR3 is CASRGQGGDEKLFF. For the CDR3, the DNA is TGTGCCAGCAGGGGACAGGGTGGGGATGAAAAACTGTTTTTT.

There are a few counts of this clone. The chain uses TRBV2 and TRBJ1-1, with TRBD1 identical over 9 bases. Germline CDR1 SNHLY, CDR2 FYNNEI. This CDR3 spans 13 amino acids. The V gene end was trimmed by 7 bases and the J gene end by 7 bases; junction bases not matched to a gene: 7. CDR3 nucleotides: TGTGCCAGCAACTCGGGACAGGGCGGTGAAGCTTTCTTT. It translates to CASNSGQGGEAFF.